Listed here are 30 T cell receptor beta chains from one sample, sequenced in a study of T cells after yellow fever vaccination. TCRdb re-called the 5' RACE reads through MiXCR, storing one row per CDR3 protein. The table includes 300,000 or so distinct CDR3 sequences, roughly 6.8% detected once. Sequenced here: PBMCs, sampled about 41 days after the first yellow fever vaccination. Receptor source: a man younger than 35 who received the YFV17D yellow fever vaccine.

The sample holds a few counts of this clonotype. The chain employs TRBV4-3 and TRBJ1-1; possible D gene TRBD1, 6 bases. Germline-derived CDR1 and CDR2 are LGHNA and YSLEER. The CDR3 length is 14 residues. Trimming pared 2 bases from V and 7 bases from J, leaving 14 bases between. In DNA form, the CDR3 reads TGCGCCAGCAGCCAACAGGACAGACCTTATGAAGCTTTCTTT. This codes for CASSQQDRPYEAFF.

This clonotype has more than one count but fewer than ten. The gene calls are TRBV7-2 and TRBJ1-3; tentatively, D is TRBD1 (5 bases). This CDR3 has 14 amino acids. Deletions cut 4 bases from V and 2 bases from J, with 9 bases between. Germline lookup yields CDR1 SGHTA and CDR2 FQGNSA. The CDR3 sequence is CASSSGHPGNTIYF. The CDR3 nucleotides are TGTGCCAGCAGCTCAGGACATCCTGGAAACACCATATATTTT.

A few counts support this clonotype. The V call is TRBV6-1, the J call TRBJ1-6; the D gene is possibly TRBD1 (6 bases). The germline V gene encodes CDR1 MNHNS and CDR2 SASEGT. CDR3 length equals 14 residues. V shed 6 bases and J shed 8 bases, with 14 bases lying between them. The CDR3 DNA reads TGTGCCAGCAGACCCACAGGGTATTATTCACCCCTCCACTTT. It encodes CASRPTGYYSPLHF.

The chain is built from TRBV15 and TRBJ2-7; TRBD1 matches 8 bases. The CDR3 spans 13 residues. Losses at the gene ends were 5 bases for V and 7 bases for J; bases not matched to a gene: 7. Per germline, CDR1 LNHNV and CDR2 YYDKDF (reference sequence). The chain's CDR3 is CATSSWTGREQYV. The CDR3 nucleotides are TGTGCCACCAGCTCCTGGACAGGGCGAGAGCAGTACGTC.

The J gene is TRBJ1-4, the V gene TRBV4-1; the D is unclear. Trimming took 3 bases from V and 8 from J, leaving 19 bases between them. The length of the CDR3 is 16 residues. Germline CDR1 MGHRA, CDR2 YSYEKL. CDR3 loop: CASSHDRHSRQEKLFF. The CDR3 DNA is TGCGCCAGCAGCCATGACCGACACTCAAGACAAGAAAAACTGTTTTTT.

This clonotype has a count of ten or more. This rearrangement joins TRBV10-3 to TRBJ2-5, with TRBD1 matching over 7 bases. Germline-derived CDR1 and CDR2 are ENHRY and SYGVKD. Trimming removed 10 bases from V and 3 bases from J; junction bases left unmatched: 11. There are 14 residues in the CDR3. CDR3 DNA sequence: TGTGCCAGCTACGCCGGGACAGCTGAAGAGACCCAGTACTTC. Encoded protein: CASYAGTAEETQYF.

At least ten counts were recorded for this clonotype. The chain uses TRBV7-8 and TRBJ2-7, with 7 bases matching TRBD1. The CDR3 is 14 residues long. The V segment lost 8 bases and the J segment 2 bases; nucleotides outside the gene matches: 9. Germline CDR1 SGHVS, CDR2 FQNEAQ. The CDR3 nucleotides read TGTGCCAGCCAGGGGGACAGCGCAACCTACGAGCAGTACTTC. This translates into CASQGDSATYEQYF.

The sample holds many counts of this clonotype. The J gene is TRBJ1-2, the V gene TRBV5-1; no firm D call. Germline-derived CDR1 and CDR2 are SGHRS and YFSETQ. The V gene lost 0 bases and the J gene lost 7 bases, with 7 bases spanning the gap. This CDR3 spans 12 amino acids. CDR3 nucleotides: TGCGCCAGCAGCTTGGGACACATTGGCTACACCTTC. Encoded protein: CASSLGHIGYTF. Supplemented by reference TRBV5-1 and TRBJ1-2, the full variable domain reads KAGVTQTPRYLIKTRGQQVTLSCSPISGHRSVSWYQQTPGQGLQFLFEYFSETQRNKGNFPGRFSGRQFSNSRSEMNVSTLELGDSALYLCASSLGHIGYTFGSGTRLTVV.

This chain connects TRBV6-5 to TRBJ2-4; D possibly corresponds to TRBD1 (5 bases). The CDR3 has 13 residues. V lost 2 bases to trimming and J lost 6 bases, with 8 bases between them. The germline V gene has CDR1 MNHEY and CDR2 SVGAGI. The CDR3, as DNA: TGTGCCAGCAGTTACGGGCAGGGAAACATTCAGTACTTC. This translates into CASSYGQGNIQYF.

This clonotype was seen a handful of times. The chain has TRBV10-3 and TRBJ2-2, with D possibly being TRBD1 (6 bases). The CDR3 loop spans 14 amino acids. Germline assignment: CDR1 ENHRY and CDR2 SYGVKD. V gave up 8 bases and J gave up 2 bases, with 12 bases separating them. The CDR3 region is CAIQGQQNTGELFF. The CDR3 nucleotides are TGTGCCATCCAAGGACAGCAAAACACCGGGGAGCTGTTTTTT.

This clonotype was counted between two and nine times. V and J are TRBV20-1 and TRBJ2-3, with 15 bases fitting TRBD2. The CDR3 has 16 residues. Germline V CDR1 and CDR2: DFQATT, SNEGSKA (reference sequence). The V and J ends lost 4 bases and 3 bases, in that order; junction bases with no gene match: 5. The CDR3 loop reads CSATRTSGGETDTQYF. In DNA, the CDR3 is TGCAGTGCTACGAGGACTAGCGGGGGGGAGACAGATACGCAGTATTTT.

This clonotype appeared a few times. V and J are TRBV28 and TRBJ2-6; D uncertain. The V end was cut by 4 bases, the J end by 0 bases, with 10 bases between. Germline CDR1 reads MDHEN; CDR2 reads SYDVKM. This CDR3 has 16 residues. The CDR3 DNA is TGTGCCAGCAGTTCAGAACAGCTCTCTGGGGCCAACGTCCTGACTTTC. It codes for CASSSEQLSGANVLTF. The full variable domain, rest sourced from reference TRBV28 and TRBJ2-6, is DVKVTQSSRYLVKRTGEKVFLECVQDMDHENMFWYRQDPGLGLRLIYFSYDVKMKEKGDIPEGYSVSREKKERFSLILESASTNQTSMYLCASSSEQLSGANVLTFGAGSRLTVL.

Regarding this clonotype: Germline is not matched at one junction end, which may reflect a read error. The CDR3 loop reads CASRRDRVNEILFF. The CDR3 coding sequence is TGCGCCAGCAGGAGGGACAGGGTAAATGAAATACTGTTTTTT. This chain connects TRBV5-1 to TRBJ1-4, with 9 bases identical to TRBD1. The CDR3 has 14 residues. Germline V gene lookup returns CDR1 SGHRS and CDR2 YFSETQ.

This clonotype showed up many times. This sequence joins TRBV7-2 and TRBJ2-2, with D unclear. This CDR3 is 13 amino acids long. The V gene's germline CDR1 is SGHTA and CDR2 FQGNSA. The ends were cut back, 1 base at V and 3 bases at J, with 3 bases in the middle. The chain's CDR3 is CASSLEYTGELFF. CDR3 nucleotide sequence: TGTGCCAGCAGCTTAGAGTACACCGGGGAGCTGTTTTTT.

The CDR3: CASSRDRARGSPLHF. As DNA, the CDR3 is TGTGCCAGCAGCCGAGACAGGGCCCGAGGATCACCCCTCCACTTT. The J gene is TRBJ1-6, the V gene TRBV6-1, with 7 bases matching TRBD1. CDR1 MNHNS and CDR2 SASEGT come from the germline V gene. V lost 6 bases and J lost 10; bases outside the gene matches: 12. The CDR3 totals 15 residues.

In its sample, this clonotype was seen a few times. The chain couples TRBV28 to TRBJ2-5; 7 bases line up with TRBD2. CDR1 and CDR2 (germline): MDHEN, SYDVKM. This CDR3 comprises 14 residues. The V and J ends lost 7 bases and 4 bases, in that order; junction bases with no gene match: 9. CDR3 sequence reads: CASTSVGEGETQYF. The CDR3 nucleotides read TGTGCCAGCACCTCCGTGGGGGAGGGAGAGACCCAGTACTTC.

The chain recombines TRBV7-2 with TRBJ1-4, with 9 bases that match TRBD1. V was pared by 7 bases and J by 7 bases, with 4 bases of the junction left unmatched. The CDR3 length is 13 residues. Germline V lookup: CDR1 SGHTA, CDR2 FQGNSA. The CDR3 sequence: CASTTGGGEKLFF. The CDR3 nucleotides are TGTGCCAGCACCACAGGGGGCGGTGAAAAACTGTTTTTT.

This clonotype was seen only a few times. The chain uses TRBV20-1 and TRBJ2-1; unclear D gene. This CDR3 has 16 amino acids. Germline loops: CDR1 DFQATT, CDR2 SNEGSKA (reference sequence). The V end was cut by 6 bases, the J end by 0 bases, with 18 bases between. DNA of the CDR3: TGCAGTGCCAATCATTGGACGTCAACCTCCTACAATGAGCAGTTCTTC. This translates into CSANHWTSTSYNEQFF.

The rearrangement joins TRBV18 to TRBJ1-5; D is uncertain. The CDR3 loop spans 13 amino acids. Trimming removed 2 bases from V and 7 bases from J, with 9 bases in between. Germline V lookup: CDR1 KGHSH, CDR2 LQKENI. CDR3 DNA: TGTGCCAGCTCACCAGGCCTCCGGCAGCCCCAGCATTTT. This translates into CASSPGLRQPQHF. The whole variable domain, remainder taken from reference TRBV18 and TRBJ1-5, is NAGVMQNPRHLVRRRGQEARLRCSPMKGHSHVYWYRQLPEEGLKFMVYLQKENIIDESGMPKERFSAEFPKEGPSILRIQQVVRGDSAAYFCASSPGLRQPQHFGDGTRLSIL.

The sample holds many counts of this clonotype. This chain connects TRBV7-8 to TRBJ2-1, with a weak D call TRBD1 (6 bases). Trimming took off 2 bases at V and 4 bases at J, with 12 bases between the two ends. Germline V gene lookup returns CDR1 SGHVS and CDR2 FQNEAQ. The CDR3 has 15 amino acids. CDR3 residues: CASSLPRQAYNEQFF. In nucleotides, the CDR3 is TGTGCCAGCAGCTTACCCCGACAGGCTTACAATGAGCAGTTCTTC.

CDR3 amino acids: CASSPPLDRDGYTF. The CDR3 DNA reads as TGTGCCAGCAGCCCACCTCTCGACAGGGATGGCTACACCTTC. The chain combines TRBV7-9 with TRBJ1-2; 7 bases agree with TRBD1. Per the germline V gene, CDR1 is SEHNR and CDR2 is FQNEAQ (reference sequence). The CDR3 contains 14 residues. V was pared by 5 bases and J by 6 bases, with 9 bases of the junction left unmatched.

This clonotype was seen only a few times. V is TRBV4-3 and J is TRBJ2-3, with 10 bases that match TRBD2. The CDR3 totals 15 residues. Trimming at V came to 4 bases and at J to 4 bases, leaving 5 bases not matched to a gene. CDR1 and CDR2 from the germline V gene are LGHNA and YSLEER. CDR3 coding DNA: TGCGCCAGCAGCCTAGTACTAGCGGGGCCAGATACGCAGTATTTT. This codes for CASSLVLAGPDTQYF.

This clonotype has more than one count but fewer than ten. V gene TRBV12-3 or TRBV12-4 combines with J gene TRBJ2-2; D is unresolved. This CDR3 contains 15 residues. With 6 bases removed from V and 2 bases from J, the gap between germline ends came to 13 bases. The CDR3 protein is CASRHRPINTGELFF. CDR3 DNA sequence: TGTGCCAGCAGGCACCGACCTATTAACACCGGGGAGCTGTTTTTT.

As to this clonotype: At one end the junction does not follow the germline gene, possibly because of a read error. The CDR3 spells CASSARDTPPVDF. The CDR3 bases are TGTGCCAGCAGTGCCCGGGACACCCCACCTGTTGACTTT. The chain carries TRBV2 and TRBJ1-6; D perhaps matches TRBD1 (6 bases). The length of the CDR3 is 13 residues. Germline assignment: CDR1 SNHLY and CDR2 FYNNEI. The full variable domain, rest sourced from reference TRBV2 and TRBJ1-6, is EPEVTQTPSHQVTQMGQEVILRCVPISNHLYFYWYRQILGQKVEFLVSFYNNEISEKSEIFDDQFSVERPDGSNFTLKIRSTKLEDSAMYFCASSARDTPPVDFGNGTRLTVT.

V usage is TRBV20-1 and J usage is TRBJ1-2; D gene unclear. Trimming removed 3 bases from V and 5 bases from J, with 7 bases in between. Looked up from germline, CDR1 is DFQATT and CDR2 is SNEGSKA (reference sequence). The CDR3 covers 11 residues. CDR3 bases: TGCAGTGCTAGCGGGGTGTATGGCTACACCTTC. This sequence encodes CSASGVYGYTF.

This clonotype showed up just a few times. The chain links TRBV2 to TRBJ2-2; the D is unclear. The V end lost 4 bases, the J end lost 7 bases, and 7 bases lay between the germline ends. This CDR3 spans 12 amino acids. CDR1 SNHLY and CDR2 FYNNEI come from the germline V gene. The CDR3 sequence: CASSGLYGELFF. In DNA, the CDR3 is TGTGCCAGCAGTGGACTTTACGGGGAGCTGTTTTTT.

Details on this clonotype: A single base separates this from a much larger clone, so it may be a read error. CDR3 bases: TGCGCCAGCAGCGAACCGGGGCAAACCGGGGAGCTGTTTTTT. It encodes CASSEPGQTGELFF. The J gene is TRBJ2-2, the V gene TRBV5-1; perhaps D is TRBD1 or TRBD2 (5 bases each). V was shortened by 4 bases and J by 5 bases, with 12 bases between the two germline ends. Germline-derived CDR1 and CDR2 are SGHRS and YFSETQ. CDR3 length equals 14 residues.

This clonotype has a handful of counts. The gene calls are TRBV3-1 and TRBJ2-1; TRBD2 agrees at 12 bases. The length of the CDR3 is 16 residues. The germline V gene has CDR1 LGHDT and CDR2 YNNKEL (reference sequence). J gave up 9 bases and V 3 bases, and 9 bases lay outside the gene matches. The CDR3, as DNA: TGTGCCAGCAGCCATTGGACTAGCGGGGTGAGTGGTGAGCAGTTCTTC. This encodes CASSHWTSGVSGEQFF.

This clonotype was picked up many times. The chain links TRBV29-1 to TRBJ1-1; D is perhaps TRBD1 (5 bases). V lost 7 bases and J lost 1, with 13 bases in between. The CDR3 length is 13 residues. CDR1 is SQVTM, CDR2 ANQGSEA, per germline. In DNA, the CDR3 is TGCAGCGCATGGGCCAGGGCGAACACTGAAGCTTTCTTT. Protein product: CSAWARANTEAFF.

This clonotype was counted a few times. This rearrangement joins TRBV5-1 to TRBJ2-2; 8 bases map to TRBD1. The CDR3 consists of 15 residues. V lost 4 bases to trimming and J lost 2 bases; unmatched junction nucleotides: 4. In germline, CDR1 is SGHRS, CDR2 YFSETQ. CDR3 sequence: CASSKGTGNTGELFF. DNA for the CDR3: TGCGCCAGCAGCAAAGGGACAGGAAACACCGGGGAGCTGTTTTTT.